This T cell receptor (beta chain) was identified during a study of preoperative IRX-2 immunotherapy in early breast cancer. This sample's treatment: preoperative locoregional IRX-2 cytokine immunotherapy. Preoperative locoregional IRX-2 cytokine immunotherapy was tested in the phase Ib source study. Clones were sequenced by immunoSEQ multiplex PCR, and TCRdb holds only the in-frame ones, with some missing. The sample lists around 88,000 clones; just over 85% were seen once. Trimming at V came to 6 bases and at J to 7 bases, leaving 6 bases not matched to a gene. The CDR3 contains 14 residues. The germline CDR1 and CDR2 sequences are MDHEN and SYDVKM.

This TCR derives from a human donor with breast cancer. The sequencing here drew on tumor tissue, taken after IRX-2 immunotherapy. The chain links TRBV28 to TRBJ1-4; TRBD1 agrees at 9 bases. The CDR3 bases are TGTGCCAGCAGAACCGGGACAGGGCTTGAAAAACTGTTTTTT. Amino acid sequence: CASRTGTGLEKLFF.